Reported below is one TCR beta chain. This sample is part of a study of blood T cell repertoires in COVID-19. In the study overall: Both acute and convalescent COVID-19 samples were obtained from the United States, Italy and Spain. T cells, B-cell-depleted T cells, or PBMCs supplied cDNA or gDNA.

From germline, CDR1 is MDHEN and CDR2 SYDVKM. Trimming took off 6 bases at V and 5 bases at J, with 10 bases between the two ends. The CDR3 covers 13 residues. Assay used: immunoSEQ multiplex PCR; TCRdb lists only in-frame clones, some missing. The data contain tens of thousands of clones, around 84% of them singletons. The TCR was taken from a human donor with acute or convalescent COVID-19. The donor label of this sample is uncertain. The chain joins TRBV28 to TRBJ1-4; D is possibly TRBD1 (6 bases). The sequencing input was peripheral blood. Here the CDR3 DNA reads TGTGCCAGCAGGAGACAGGAGAATGAAAAACTGTTTTTT. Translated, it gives CASRRQENEKLFF.